The clone carrying this T cell receptor beta chain was detected only a few times. Its antigen is not known. Germline and junction disagree at one end, which may indicate a read error. This sample was taken from a study of T cells in Graves' hyperthyroidism and ophthalmopathy. Points from the study as a whole: Ophthalmopathy was identified by the model a median 6.5 months ahead of onset.

This CDR3 has 14 residues. The V gene's germline CDR1 is SSHAT and CDR2 FNYEAQ (reference sequence). What was amplified from RNA transcripts were TCR beta CDR3 regions. An initial round of RT-PCR targeting the TCR CDR3 relied on the HTBI primer set. TCRdb redid the calling of the multiplex PCR reads with MiXCR, one entry per CDR3 protein. The sample includes 450,000 to 500,000 distinct CDR3 sequences, approximately 23% of them seen just once. This receptor was obtained from a woman in her seventies with Graves' ophthalmopathy. J is TRBJ2-5 and V is TRBV7-7; D is uncertain. The specimen was blood. CDR3 loop: CASSLDTIQETQYF. In nucleotides, the CDR3 is TGTGCTAGCAGCTTAGATACCATTCAAGAGACCCAGTACTTC.